The 28 T cell receptor beta chains in this list originate from one sample, sequenced in a study of molecular identifiers for immune sequencing clone quantification. From the PCR reads, TCRdb called clonotypes with MiXCR, one entry per CDR3 protein. The profile shows about 630,000 distinct CDR3 sequences, roughly 27% of them singletons. The sample taken for sequencing was naive CD8+ T cells from blood, with Jurkat cell RNA spiked in. Subset specified: FACS-sorted CD8+CD4-CCR7+CD45RA+ naive T cells. The receptors were gathered from a human donor in good health. Some libraries in this study had Jurkat cell RNA spiked in.

The V and J genes are TRBV12-3 or TRBV12-4 and TRBJ2-2; TRBD2 agrees at 11 bases. CDR3 length: 18 amino acids. V lost 1 base and J lost 7; bases outside the gene matches: 11. The CDR3 DNA sequence: TGTGCCAGCAGTTTAGAAGTACTAGCGGGAGATCGCGGCGGGGAGCTGTTTTTT. Its translation is CASSLEVLAGDRGGELFF.

The CDR3 DNA reads TGTGCCAGTACCCTTTCCCTGGCAGGGGTTTCTGCAGATACGCAGTATTTT. Its translation: CASTLSLAGVSADTQYF. The V and J genes are TRBV19 and TRBJ2-3; TRBD1 is a possible D gene (6 bases). CDR1 and CDR2 (germline): LNHDA, SQIVND (reference sequence). This CDR3 spans 17 amino acids. Between the trimmed V and J ends, which lost 7 bases and 4 bases, there was a span of 24 bases.

The chain is built from TRBV19 and TRBJ2-1, with 10 bases identical to TRBD2. The V and J ends lost 4 bases and 3 bases, in that order; junction bases with no gene match: 3. The CDR3 consists of 15 residues. CDR1 and CDR2 (germline): LNHDA, SQIVND (reference sequence). The CDR3 sequence is CASSTLAGIYNEQFF. The CDR3 DNA reads as TGTGCCAGTAGTACACTAGCGGGAATCTACAATGAGCAGTTCTTC.

In this sample, this clonotype turned up many times. This chain connects TRBV30 to TRBJ2-3; D not certain. Germline lookup yields CDR1 GTSNPN and CDR2 SVGIG (reference sequence). This CDR3 is built from 11 residues. The DNA for the CDR3 is TGTGCACTACATAGCACAGATACGCAGTATTTT. It specifies CALHSTDTQYF. The variable domain in full, with the rest retrieved from reference TRBV30 and TRBJ2-3, is SQTIHQWPATLVQPVGSPLSLECTVEGTSNPNLYWYRQAAGRGLQLLFYSVGIGQISSEVPQNLSASRPQDRQFILSSKKLLLSDSGFYLCALHSTDTQYFGPGTRLTVL.

About this clonotype: An end of the junction does not agree with germline; a read error may underlie this. This chain links TRBV28 with TRBJ1-2; D is unclear. CDR1 is MDHEN and CDR2 is SYDVKM in the germline V gene. This CDR3 comprises 11 residues. In nucleotides, the CDR3 is TGTGCCTGCAGAACCCCCTATGGCTACACCTTC. Residues: CACRTPYGYTF.

This clonotype has just a few counts. The chain combines TRBV27 with TRBJ2-3; D perhaps matches TRBD2 (5 bases). The CDR3 totals 16 residues. Trimming cost V 2 bases and J 0 bases, with 12 bases left between them. Germline V gene sequence: CDR1 MNHEY, CDR2 SMNVEV (reference sequence). CDR3 DNA: TGTGCCAGCAGTTTAGGTTCGCTAGCTAGCACAGATACGCAGTATTTT. Translation: CASSLGSLASTDTQYF.

A few counts support this clonotype. J is TRBJ2-7 and V is TRBV6-5; D possibly corresponds to TRBD2 (6 bases). Germline CDR1 and CDR2: MNHEY and SVGAGI. This CDR3 region has 13 residues. V lost 6 bases and J lost 6, with 15 bases in between. This CDR3 is CASSPGLLSEQYF. The DNA for the CDR3 is TGTGCCAGCAGCCCCGGACTATTGAGCGAGCAGTACTTC.

The chain combines TRBV7-9 with TRBJ2-1; 8 bases map to TRBD2. The ends lost 5 bases at V and 7 bases at J; junction bases unmatched: 10. Germline V lookup: CDR1 SEHNR, CDR2 FQNEAQ (reference sequence). The length of the CDR3 is 15 residues. The CDR3 is CASSPLAGLRNEQFF. The CDR3 DNA reads as TGTGCCAGCAGCCCGCTAGCGGGTCTCCGGAATGAGCAGTTCTTC. Combining the CDR3 with reference TRBV7-9 and TRBJ2-1 gives the whole variable domain DTGVSQNPRHKITKRGQNVTFRCDPISEHNRLYWYRQTLGQGPEFLTYFQNEAQLEKSRLLSDRFSAERPKGSFSTLEIQRTEQGDSAMYLCASSPLAGLRNEQFFGPGTRLTVL.

Note on this clonotype: Germline is not matched at one junction end, which may reflect a read error. CDR3 in DNA: TGTGCCAGCAGCTTAGCGGAGGTTGGCGGCTACGAGCCGTACTTC. Protein product: CASSLAEVGGYEPYF. This rearrangement joins TRBV7-9 to TRBJ2-7; D may be TRBD2 (5 bases). This CDR3 has 15 amino acids. Germline values: CDR1 SEHNR, CDR2 FQNEAQ (reference sequence).

A note on this clonotype: This sequence may be a read error, since a much larger clone differs from it by one base. No conserved phenylalanine or tryptophan is present at the end of the CDR3, so a read error is the likely explanation. The J gene is TRBJ2-7, the V gene TRBV20-1, with 14 bases identical to TRBD2. V lost 0 bases, J lost 4 bases, and 5 bases stayed unmatched. Germline lookup yields CDR1 DFQATT and CDR2 SNEGSKA (reference sequence). The CDR3 length is 16 residues. The CDR3 DNA follows: TGCAGTGCTAGAGAGGCCGGGACTAGCGGGAGTTACGAGCAGTACTCC. As protein: CSAREAGTSGSYEQYS.

This clonotype occurred a few times. This chain uses TRBV11-2 with TRBJ1-1; 7 bases fit TRBD1. From germline, CDR1 is SGHAT and CDR2 FQNNGV. CDR3 length: 13 amino acids. With V trimmed by 1 base and J by 11 bases, 7 bases remained unmatched. The DNA of the CDR3 is TGTGCCAGCAGCTTAGTTGGGACAGAAAGGGCTTTCTTT. This gives the protein CASSLVGTERAFF.

This clonotype was detected once. Just one base apart from a much larger clone, this may be a read error. The chain uses TRBV19 and TRBJ2-3, with D hard to call. CDR1 and CDR2 (germline): LNHDA, SQIVND (reference sequence). The CDR3 is 11 amino acids. DNA for the CDR3: TGTGCCACTGCCGACCCGGATACGCGGTATTTT. Residues: CATADPDTRYF.

The rearrangement joins TRBV12-3 or TRBV12-4 to TRBJ2-1; 9 bases align to TRBD2. V shed 1 base and J 2 bases; nucleotides not matched to a gene: 6. CDR3 length equals 17 residues. CDR3 sequence (DNA): TGTGCCAGCAGTTTAGACGTAGCGGGGGCCGCCTACAATGAGCAGTTCTTC. It is translated as CASSLDVAGAAYNEQFF.

The chain has TRBV6-2 or TRBV6-3 and TRBJ2-5; possibly TRBD1 for D (6 bases). CDR1 MNHEY and CDR2 SVGEGT come from the germline V gene. This CDR3 spans 14 amino acids. V shed 3 bases and J shed 1 base, with 9 bases lying between them. CDR3 coding DNA: TGTGCCAGCAGTTATGGCAGGGGCCAAGAGACCCAGTACTTC. It encodes CASSYGRGQETQYF.

Comments on this clonotype: Germline is not matched at one junction end, which may reflect a read error. This chain connects TRBV7-2 to TRBJ2-7; 10 positions agree with TRBD2. The germline V gene has CDR1 SGHTA and CDR2 FQGNSA. The CDR3 runs 17 residues. CDR3 amino acids: CASSVSGRLAGYYEQCF. The CDR3 region has the DNA TGTGCCAGCAGCGTTAGCGGGAGGCTAGCGGGATACTACGAGCAGTGCTTC.

Many counts were recorded for this clonotype. The chain links TRBV19 to TRBJ2-7; D is perhaps TRBD1 or TRBD2 (5 bases each). Trimming shortened V by 1 base and J by 3 bases, and 10 bases separated the two germline ends. Germline CDR1 is LNHDA and CDR2 is SQIVND (reference sequence). This CDR3 region has 14 residues. This CDR3 reads CASSIAGTVYEQYF. Written as DNA, the CDR3 is TGTGCCAGTAGTATAGCCGGGACGGTCTACGAGCAGTACTTC. The whole variable domain, remainder taken from reference TRBV19 and TRBJ2-7, is DGGITQSPKYLFRKEGQNVTLSCEQNLNHDAMYWYRQDPGQGLRLIYYSQIVNDFQKGDIAEGYSVSREKKESFPLTVTSAQKNPTAFYLCASSIAGTVYEQYFGPGTRLTVT.

This clonotype was counted many times. This sequence joins TRBV11-2 and TRBJ1-1; the match to TRBD1 covers 9 bases. Trimming took 3 bases from V and 5 from J; bases not matched to a gene: 4. CDR1 SGHAT and CDR2 FQNNGV come from the germline V gene. This CDR3 is 14 amino acids long. The CDR3 region has the DNA TGTGCCAGCAGCTTTCCGGACAGGGGTACTGAAGCTTTCTTT. It encodes CASSFPDRGTEAFF.

A word on this clonotype: This may be a read error: a much more frequent sequence differs by one nucleotide. The CDR3 does not close with the conserved phenylalanine or tryptophan, likely indicating a read error. The V call is TRBV7-9, the J call TRBJ2-7; D is unclear. The germline V gene has CDR1 SEHNR and CDR2 FQNEAQ (reference sequence). The ends were cut back, 5 bases at V and 0 bases at J, with 11 bases in the middle. The CDR3 has 14 residues. The CDR3 nucleotides read TGTGCCAGCAGCCCCCCTGTGAGCTCCTACGAGCAGTACATC. The encoded protein is CASSPPVSSYEQYI.

This clonotype occurred many times. The gene calls are TRBV6-5 and TRBJ2-3; 9 bases agree with TRBD2. The length of the CDR3 is 19 residues. Germline values: CDR1 MNHEY, CDR2 SVGAGI. J was trimmed by 5 bases and V by 6 bases; bases with no gene match: 21. The CDR3 sequence is CASSPRAGGPGDTQDTQYF. The CDR3 DNA reads TGTGCCAGCAGCCCCCGGGCGGGGGGGCCGGGAGACACACAAGATACGCAGTATTTT.

Only a few counts were recorded for this clonotype. V gene TRBV19 combines with J gene TRBJ1-5; D unclear. Trimming left V 7 bases short and J 2 bases short, with 12 bases between. The CDR3 has 14 amino acids. CDR1 and CDR2 (germline): LNHDA, SQIVND (reference sequence). This CDR3 reads CASNTPDGNQPQHF. Written as DNA, the CDR3 is TGTGCCAGTAACACCCCGGATGGCAATCAGCCCCAGCATTTT. The whole variable domain, remainder taken from reference TRBV19 and TRBJ1-5, is DGGITQSPKYLFRKEGQNVTLSCEQNLNHDAMYWYRQDPGQGLRLIYYSQIVNDFQKGDIAEGYSVSREKKESFPLTVTSAQKNPTAFYLCASNTPDGNQPQHFGDGTRLSIL.

This clonotype has only a few counts. A much larger clonotype is one base distant, so this may be a read error. The chain is built from TRBV20-1 and TRBJ2-7, with 8 bases lining up with TRBD2. CDR3 length equals 15 residues. Germline loops: CDR1 DFQATT, CDR2 SNEGSKA (reference sequence). In nucleotides, the CDR3 is TGCAGTGCTAGAGATGTTGGGACTAGTATGTACGAGCAGGACTTC. As protein: CSARDVGTSMYEQDF.

This clonotype was seen just once. Possible read error: a much larger clone is one base away. The chain links TRBV18 to TRBJ2-5; TRBD1 is a possible D gene (6 bases). The CDR3 spans 15 residues. Germline V gene lookup returns CDR1 KGHSH and CDR2 LQKENI. CDR3 nucleotides: TGTGCCAGCCCACCAGGGGCACCGCTCGAAGAGACCCAGTACTTC. Its protein product is CASPPGAPLEETQYF.

This clonotype showed up many times. This rearrangement joins TRBV7-9 to TRBJ2-2; D is uncertain. The CDR3 has 16 residues. CDR1 SEHNR and CDR2 FQNEAQ come from the germline V gene (reference sequence). V was cut by 3 bases and J by 0 bases, with 11 bases left in between. The CDR3 protein is CASSFLSHANTGELFF. CDR3 bases: TGTGCCAGCAGCTTCTTATCACACGCGAACACCGGGGAGCTGTTTTTT.

This clonotype was detected ten times or more. V usage is TRBV7-9 and J usage is TRBJ2-3; 7 bases agree with TRBD2. The length of the CDR3 is 15 residues. The germline V gene encodes CDR1 SEHNR and CDR2 FQNEAQ (reference sequence). V trimming: 2 bases; J trimming: 6 bases; junction bases outside the gene matches: 8. The chain's CDR3 is CASSLMAGVADTQYF. The CDR3 bases are TGTGCCAGCAGCTTAATGGCGGGAGTCGCGGATACGCAGTATTTT. The variable domain in full, completed from reference TRBV7-9 and TRBJ2-3, reads DTGVSQNPRHKITKRGQNVTFRCDPISEHNRLYWYRQTLGQGPEFLTYFQNEAQLEKSRLLSDRFSAERPKGSFSTLEIQRTEQGDSAMYLCASSLMAGVADTQYFGPGTRLTVL.

The CDR3: CASVTVDGYTF. The CDR3 DNA is TGTGCCAGCGTAACAGTAGATGGCTACACCTTC. This chain links TRBV2 with TRBJ1-2; D not certain. V lost 8 bases to trimming and J lost 6 bases, with 10 bases between them. This CDR3 spans 11 amino acids. Per germline, CDR1 SNHLY and CDR2 FYNNEI.

This clonotype was detected only a few times. The genes are TRBV12-3 or TRBV12-4 and TRBJ1-3; 9 nucleotides align to TRBD1. This CDR3 spans 14 amino acids. V lost 7 bases to trimming and J lost 6 bases; unmatched junction nucleotides: 7. The CDR3 DNA sequence: TGTGCCAGCACCGGGGACAGGGTGGAAAACACCATATATTTT. It specifies CASTGDRVENTIYF.

This clonotype was counted many times. The rearrangement uses TRBV7-9 and TRBJ2-1; TRBD2 aligns across 9 bases. Germline CDR1 SEHNR, CDR2 FQNEAQ (reference sequence). J was trimmed by 4 bases and V by 11 bases; bases with no gene match: 6. The CDR3 consists of 13 residues. Written as DNA, the CDR3 is TGTGCCTGTAGCGGGAGTAGGTACAATGAGCAGTTCTTC. Encoded protein: CACSGSRYNEQFF.

The V and J genes are TRBV5-1 and TRBJ2-1; the D gene could be TRBD1 or TRBD2 (5 bases each). There are 20 residues in the CDR3. Germline assignment: CDR1 SGHRS and CDR2 YFSETQ. Trimming removed 0 bases from V and 0 bases from J, with 22 bases in between. This CDR3 reads CASSLEPGPPLGDSYNEQFF. The CDR3 DNA reads as TGCGCCAGCAGCTTGGAGCCGGGGCCCCCTTTAGGTGACTCCTACAATGAGCAGTTCTTC. The variable domain in full, with the rest retrieved from reference TRBV5-1 and TRBJ2-1, is KAGVTQTPRYLIKTRGQQVTLSCSPISGHRSVSWYQQTPGQGLQFLFEYFSETQRNKGNFPGRFSGRQFSNSRSEMNVSTLELGDSALYLCASSLEPGPPLGDSYNEQFFGPGTRLTVL.